These T cell receptor beta chains were read from a single sample in a study of Ad26.COV2.S vaccination and SARS-CoV-2 variants. Only in-frame clones appear in the TCRdb table, and some are missing; sequencing was by immunoSEQ multiplex PCR. The sample lists about 350,000 clones, approximately 81% seen once, with 3.3% in the top ten. The material was peripheral blood, obtained in a trial of Ad26.COV2.S vaccine versus placebo. Receptor source: a person aged 18-65 years who received the Ad26.COV2.S COVID-19 vaccine or a placebo. Each CDR3 is given with its conserved first and last residue. The D gene is left open where the match is weak. The size of a clone is reported for some rows only, either as once, few or many, or as a class for expanded clones.

cdr3_aa: CASRRTSGGDEQFF
cdr3_nt: TGTGCCAGCAGACGGACTAGCGGGGGGGATGAGCAGTTCTTC
v_call: TRBV6-6
clone_size: .
d_call: TRBD2
j_call: TRBJ2-1

cdr3_aa: CASIELPGDTQYF
cdr3_nt: TGTGCCAGCATTGAACTCCCGGGGGATACGCAGTATTTT
v_call: TRBV12-3/TRBV12-4
clone_size: .
d_call: .
j_call: TRBJ2-3

cdr3_aa: CASRVGRSYNSPLHF
cdr3_nt: TGTGCCAGCAGAGTAGGACGGTCCTATAATTCACCCCTCCACTTT
v_call: TRBV25-1
clone_size: .
d_call: .
j_call: TRBJ1-6

cdr3_aa: CASSEDTYNEQFF
cdr3_nt: TGTGCCAGCAGTGAGGACACCTACAATGAGCAGTTCTTC
v_call: TRBV6-4
clone_size: .
d_call: .
j_call: TRBJ2-1

cdr3_aa: CASSLSGNTIYF
cdr3_nt: TGTGCCAGCAGCTTATCGGGAAACACCATATATTTT
v_call: TRBV11-2
clone_size: .
d_call: .
j_call: TRBJ1-3

cdr3_aa: CASSLLGTDTQYF
cdr3_nt: TGTGCCAGCAGCTTGCTAGGCACAGATACGCAGTATTTT
v_call: TRBV5-5
clone_size: .
d_call: .
j_call: TRBJ2-3

cdr3_aa: CASRQGTGLGELFF
cdr3_nt: TGTGCCAGCAGACAAGGGACGGGTCTCGGGGAGCTGTTTTTT
v_call: TRBV5-6
clone_size: .
d_call: .
j_call: TRBJ2-2

cdr3_aa: CASSIIPWTSGSQTGANVLTF
cdr3_nt: TGTGCCAGTAGTATAATCCCATGGACTAGCGGGAGTCAAACTGGGGCCAACGTCCTGACTTTC
v_call: TRBV19
clone_size: .
d_call: TRBD2
j_call: TRBJ2-6

cdr3_aa: CAISTQGYYNSPLHF
cdr3_nt: TGTGCCATCAGTACACAGGGATACTATAATTCACCCCTCCACTTT
v_call: TRBV10-3
clone_size: .
d_call: .
j_call: TRBJ1-6

cdr3_aa: CASSQEVVPMQETQYF
cdr3_nt: TGTGCCAGCAGCCAAGAGGTTGTACCGATGCAAGAGACCCAGTACTTC
v_call: TRBV14
clone_size: .
d_call: .
j_call: TRBJ2-5

cdr3_aa: CASSVGQGAYEQFF
cdr3_nt: TGTGCCAGCAGCGTAGGACAGGGGGCCTATGAGCAGTTCTTC
v_call: TRBV9
clone_size: .
d_call: TRBD1
j_call: TRBJ2-1

cdr3_aa: CASSPSSGRFYEQYF
cdr3_nt: TGTGCCAGCAGTCCCTCTAGCGGGAGGTTCTACGAGCAGTACTTC
v_call: TRBV6-2/TRBV6-3
clone_size: .
d_call: TRBD2
j_call: TRBJ2-7

cdr3_aa: CASSLGPWDRGYNEQYF
cdr3_nt: TGTGCCAGCAGCTTAGGCCCTTGGGACAGGGGGTATAACGAGCAGTACTTC
v_call: TRBV11-2
clone_size: .
d_call: TRBD1
j_call: TRBJ2-7

cdr3_aa: CASNRPGEETQYF
cdr3_nt: TGCGCCAGCAACCGCCCGGGGGAAGAGACCCAGTACTTC
v_call: TRBV5-1
clone_size: .
d_call: .
j_call: TRBJ2-5

cdr3_aa: CASSLGGGEDTQYF
cdr3_nt: TGTGCCAGCAGCTTAGGCGGGGGCGAAGATACGCAGTATTTT
v_call: TRBV7-2
clone_size: .
d_call: .
j_call: TRBJ2-3

cdr3_aa: CASSAQEQPTGELFF
cdr3_nt: TGCGCCAGCAGCGCACAGGAGCAACCTACCGGGGAGCTGTTTTTT
v_call: TRBV5-1
clone_size: .
d_call: .
j_call: TRBJ2-2

cdr3_aa: CASSQEGYDYGYTF
cdr3_nt: TGCGCCAGCAGCCAAGAGGGATATGACTATGGCTACACCTTC
v_call: TRBV4-1
clone_size: .
d_call: .
j_call: TRBJ1-2

cdr3_aa: CASSEDGQETQYF
cdr3_nt: TGTGCCAGCAGTGAAGATGGGCAAGAGACCCAGTACTTC
v_call: TRBV25-1
clone_size: .
d_call: .
j_call: TRBJ2-5

cdr3_aa: CATSDFKGAGLPPDTQYF
cdr3_nt: TGTGCCACCAGTGATTTTAAAGGGGCGGGACTTCCCCCAGATACGCAGTATTTT
v_call: TRBV24-1
clone_size: .
d_call: .
j_call: TRBJ2-3

cdr3_aa: CATNTLGSYGETQYF
cdr3_nt: TGTGCCACAAACACTCTAGGTTCCTATGGGGAGACCCAGTACTTC
v_call: TRBV9
clone_size: .
d_call: .
j_call: TRBJ2-5

cdr3_aa: CASSPGGSGNQPQHF
cdr3_nt: TGTGCCAGCAGTCCCGGCGGCTCCGGGAATCAGCCCCAGCATTTT
v_call: TRBV6-6
clone_size: .
d_call: .
j_call: TRBJ1-5

cdr3_aa: CASSLAPVPEQYF
cdr3_nt: TGTGCCAGCAGCTTAGCGCCCGTTCCCGAGCAGTACTTC
v_call: TRBV7-8
clone_size: .
d_call: .
j_call: TRBJ2-7

cdr3_aa: CASRPKNTGELFF
cdr3_nt: TGTGCCAGTAGACCGAAGAACACCGGGGAGCTGTTTTTT
v_call: TRBV19
clone_size: .
d_call: .
j_call: TRBJ2-2

cdr3_aa: CASSPGGLGEQFF
cdr3_nt: TGTGCCAGCAGCCCCGGGGGGTTAGGTGAGCAGTTCTTC
v_call: TRBV6-6
clone_size: .
d_call: TRBD2
j_call: TRBJ2-1

cdr3_aa: CASQRGGNYGYTF
cdr3_nt: TGTGCCAGCCAGAGGGGGGGGAACTATGGCTACACCTTC
v_call: TRBV9
clone_size: .
d_call: .
j_call: TRBJ1-2

cdr3_aa: CASSQGGQADTQYF
cdr3_nt: TGCGCCAGCAGCCAAGGGGGGCAGGCAGATACGCAGTATTTT
v_call: TRBV4-3
clone_size: .
d_call: .
j_call: TRBJ2-3

cdr3_aa: CASSQDLGGGAIEQFF
cdr3_nt: TGCGCCAGCAGCCAAGATTTGGGCGGGGGGGCAATTGAGCAGTTCTTC
v_call: TRBV4-3
clone_size: .
d_call: TRBD2
j_call: TRBJ2-1

cdr3_aa: CASSLWASHYEQYF
cdr3_nt: TGTGCCAGCAGTTTATGGGCCAGCCACTACGAGCAGTACTTC
v_call: TRBV27
clone_size: .
d_call: .
j_call: TRBJ2-7

cdr3_aa: CASGALSMNTEAFF
cdr3_nt: TGTGCCAGCGGCGCTTTATCAATGAACACTGAAGCTTTCTTT
v_call: TRBV9
clone_size: .
d_call: .
j_call: TRBJ1-1

cdr3_aa: CASSLGGPQNIQYF
cdr3_nt: TGCGCCAGCAGCTTGGGTGGGCCTCAAAACATTCAGTACTTC
v_call: TRBV5-1
clone_size: .
d_call: .
j_call: TRBJ2-4

cdr3_aa: CASRRRDAYGYTF
cdr3_nt: TGTGCCAGCAGGCGCAGGGACGCCTATGGCTACACCTTC
v_call: TRBV2
clone_size: few
d_call: .
j_call: TRBJ1-2

cdr3_aa: CASSPGGAYEQYF
cdr3_nt: TGTGCCAGCAGCCCGGGGGGGGCCTACGAGCAGTACTTC
v_call: TRBV7-9
clone_size: .
d_call: TRBD2
j_call: TRBJ2-7

cdr3_aa: CASSEPNRGSYEQYF
cdr3_nt: TGTGCCAGCAGCGAACCGAACAGGGGTTCCTACGAGCAGTACTTC
v_call: TRBV13
clone_size: .
d_call: TRBD1
j_call: TRBJ2-7

cdr3_aa: CASRRIIMGNEKLFF
cdr3_nt: TGTGCCAGCAGGCGAATAATTATGGGTAATGAAAAACTGTTTTTT
v_call: TRBV6-6
clone_size: .
d_call: .
j_call: TRBJ1-4

cdr3_aa: CASSYSGDNQPQHF
cdr3_nt: TGTGCCAGCAGCTACTCAGGGGACAATCAGCCCCAGCATTTT
v_call: TRBV5-5
clone_size: .
d_call: .
j_call: TRBJ1-5

cdr3_aa: CASNLRGGPAYEQYF
cdr3_nt: TGTGCCAGCAATCTACGAGGCGGTCCAGCCTACGAGCAGTACTTC
v_call: TRBV6-5
clone_size: .
d_call: .
j_call: TRBJ2-7

cdr3_aa: CASSLDQETQYF
cdr3_nt: TGTGCCAGCAGCTTAGATCAGGAGACCCAGTACTTC
v_call: TRBV11-2
clone_size: once
d_call: .
j_call: TRBJ2-5

cdr3_aa: CASSQPGLAAEQYF
cdr3_nt: TGTGCCAGCAGCCAACCGGGACTAGCGGCCGAGCAGTACTTC
v_call: TRBV6-5
clone_size: once
d_call: TRBD2
j_call: TRBJ2-7

cdr3_aa: CASSGDRTYNEQFF
cdr3_nt: TGTGCCAGCAGCGGAGACAGGACCTACAATGAGCAGTTCTTC
v_call: TRBV6-6
clone_size: .
d_call: .
j_call: TRBJ2-1

cdr3_aa: CASSLLARNEQFF
cdr3_nt: TGTGCCAGCAGTTTATTAGCGAGGAATGAGCAGTTCTTC
v_call: TRBV12-3/TRBV12-4
clone_size: many
d_call: .
j_call: TRBJ2-1

cdr3_aa: CSAVGGTSGGGSTDTQYF
cdr3_nt: TGCAGCGCCGTAGGGGGGACTAGCGGAGGGGGATCCACAGATACGCAGTATTTT
v_call: TRBV29-1
clone_size: .
d_call: TRBD2
j_call: TRBJ2-3

cdr3_aa: CASRRPGTRDNEQFF
cdr3_nt: TGTGCCAGCAGGAGACCCGGGACTAGGGATAATGAGCAGTTCTTC
v_call: TRBV11-2
clone_size: .
d_call: TRBD2
j_call: TRBJ2-1

cdr3_aa: CASSPGTYSYNEQFF
cdr3_nt: TGTGCCAGCAGTCCGGGAACTTATTCCTACAATGAGCAGTTCTTC
v_call: TRBV28
clone_size: .
d_call: .
j_call: TRBJ2-1

cdr3_aa: CAISEDPSGELFF
cdr3_nt: TGTGCCATCAGTGAGGACCCCTCCGGGGAGCTGTTTTTT
v_call: TRBV10-3
clone_size: .
d_call: .
j_call: TRBJ2-2

cdr3_aa: CAISALSPTGLNYGYTF
cdr3_nt: TGTGCCATCAGTGCGCTGTCCCCCACAGGACTGAACTATGGCTACACCTTC
v_call: TRBV10-3
clone_size: .
d_call: .
j_call: TRBJ1-2

cdr3_aa: CASSPTALAWPHEQYF
cdr3_nt: TGTGCCAGCAGCCCTACCGCGCTAGCGTGGCCCCACGAGCAGTACTTC
v_call: TRBV4-2
clone_size: once
d_call: .
j_call: TRBJ2-7

cdr3_aa: CASSSKGLPETQYF
cdr3_nt: TGTGCCAGCAGCTCTAAGGGACTTCCAGAGACCCAGTACTTC
v_call: TRBV21-1
clone_size: once
d_call: .
j_call: TRBJ2-5

cdr3_aa: CASSVTSGGGPNNEQFF
cdr3_nt: TGTGCCAGCAGCGTAACTAGCGGGGGGGGGCCGAACAATGAGCAGTTCTTC
v_call: TRBV7-6
clone_size: .
d_call: TRBD2
j_call: TRBJ2-1

cdr3_aa: CASSYVGAGYGYTF
cdr3_nt: TGTGCCAGCAGTTATGTGGGCGCGGGCTATGGCTACACCTTC
v_call: TRBV6-5
clone_size: .
d_call: .
j_call: TRBJ1-2

cdr3_aa: CASSLGLQGDTQYF
cdr3_nt: TGTGCCAGCAGCTTAGGGTTGCAGGGTGATACGCAGTATTTT
v_call: TRBV7-2
clone_size: once
d_call: .
j_call: TRBJ2-3

cdr3_aa: CASSQGWAPQHF
cdr3_nt: TGTGCCAGCAGCCAGGGATGGGCGCCCCAGCATTTT
v_call: TRBV7-9
clone_size: .
d_call: .
j_call: TRBJ1-5

cdr3_aa: CASSPLQVAGEQYF
cdr3_nt: TGCGCCAGCAGTCCCCTGCAGGTAGCGGGAGAGCAGTACTTC
v_call: TRBV10-1
clone_size: .
d_call: TRBD2
j_call: TRBJ2-7

cdr3_aa: CASSPRWLPDQETQYF
cdr3_nt: TGTGCCAGCAGCCCTCGGTGGCTCCCCGACCAAGAGACCCAGTACTTC
v_call: TRBV7-9
clone_size: .
d_call: .
j_call: TRBJ2-5

cdr3_aa: CASSQEEPPGAEAFF
cdr3_nt: TGCGCCAGCAGCCAAGAGGAGCCACCCGGGGCTGAAGCTTTCTTT
v_call: TRBV4-1
clone_size: .
d_call: .
j_call: TRBJ1-1

cdr3_aa: CASSEQGKGTYEQYF
cdr3_nt: TGTGCCAGCAGCGAGCAGGGGAAGGGTACCTACGAGCAGTACTTC
v_call: TRBV7-9
clone_size: .
d_call: .
j_call: TRBJ2-7

cdr3_aa: CASRHEQESYTF
cdr3_nt: TGTGCCAGCAGGCATGAACAGGAAAGCTACACCTTC
v_call: TRBV6-5
clone_size: .
d_call: .
j_call: TRBJ1-2

cdr3_aa: CSVAGSSYNEQFF
cdr3_nt: TGCAGCGTGGCGGGATCCTCCTACAATGAGCAGTTCTTC
v_call: TRBV29-1
clone_size: .
d_call: .
j_call: TRBJ2-1

cdr3_aa: CASSIDPGNEQFF
cdr3_nt: TGTGCCAGTAGTATAGATCCCGGCAATGAGCAGTTCTTC
v_call: TRBV19
clone_size: .
d_call: .
j_call: TRBJ2-1